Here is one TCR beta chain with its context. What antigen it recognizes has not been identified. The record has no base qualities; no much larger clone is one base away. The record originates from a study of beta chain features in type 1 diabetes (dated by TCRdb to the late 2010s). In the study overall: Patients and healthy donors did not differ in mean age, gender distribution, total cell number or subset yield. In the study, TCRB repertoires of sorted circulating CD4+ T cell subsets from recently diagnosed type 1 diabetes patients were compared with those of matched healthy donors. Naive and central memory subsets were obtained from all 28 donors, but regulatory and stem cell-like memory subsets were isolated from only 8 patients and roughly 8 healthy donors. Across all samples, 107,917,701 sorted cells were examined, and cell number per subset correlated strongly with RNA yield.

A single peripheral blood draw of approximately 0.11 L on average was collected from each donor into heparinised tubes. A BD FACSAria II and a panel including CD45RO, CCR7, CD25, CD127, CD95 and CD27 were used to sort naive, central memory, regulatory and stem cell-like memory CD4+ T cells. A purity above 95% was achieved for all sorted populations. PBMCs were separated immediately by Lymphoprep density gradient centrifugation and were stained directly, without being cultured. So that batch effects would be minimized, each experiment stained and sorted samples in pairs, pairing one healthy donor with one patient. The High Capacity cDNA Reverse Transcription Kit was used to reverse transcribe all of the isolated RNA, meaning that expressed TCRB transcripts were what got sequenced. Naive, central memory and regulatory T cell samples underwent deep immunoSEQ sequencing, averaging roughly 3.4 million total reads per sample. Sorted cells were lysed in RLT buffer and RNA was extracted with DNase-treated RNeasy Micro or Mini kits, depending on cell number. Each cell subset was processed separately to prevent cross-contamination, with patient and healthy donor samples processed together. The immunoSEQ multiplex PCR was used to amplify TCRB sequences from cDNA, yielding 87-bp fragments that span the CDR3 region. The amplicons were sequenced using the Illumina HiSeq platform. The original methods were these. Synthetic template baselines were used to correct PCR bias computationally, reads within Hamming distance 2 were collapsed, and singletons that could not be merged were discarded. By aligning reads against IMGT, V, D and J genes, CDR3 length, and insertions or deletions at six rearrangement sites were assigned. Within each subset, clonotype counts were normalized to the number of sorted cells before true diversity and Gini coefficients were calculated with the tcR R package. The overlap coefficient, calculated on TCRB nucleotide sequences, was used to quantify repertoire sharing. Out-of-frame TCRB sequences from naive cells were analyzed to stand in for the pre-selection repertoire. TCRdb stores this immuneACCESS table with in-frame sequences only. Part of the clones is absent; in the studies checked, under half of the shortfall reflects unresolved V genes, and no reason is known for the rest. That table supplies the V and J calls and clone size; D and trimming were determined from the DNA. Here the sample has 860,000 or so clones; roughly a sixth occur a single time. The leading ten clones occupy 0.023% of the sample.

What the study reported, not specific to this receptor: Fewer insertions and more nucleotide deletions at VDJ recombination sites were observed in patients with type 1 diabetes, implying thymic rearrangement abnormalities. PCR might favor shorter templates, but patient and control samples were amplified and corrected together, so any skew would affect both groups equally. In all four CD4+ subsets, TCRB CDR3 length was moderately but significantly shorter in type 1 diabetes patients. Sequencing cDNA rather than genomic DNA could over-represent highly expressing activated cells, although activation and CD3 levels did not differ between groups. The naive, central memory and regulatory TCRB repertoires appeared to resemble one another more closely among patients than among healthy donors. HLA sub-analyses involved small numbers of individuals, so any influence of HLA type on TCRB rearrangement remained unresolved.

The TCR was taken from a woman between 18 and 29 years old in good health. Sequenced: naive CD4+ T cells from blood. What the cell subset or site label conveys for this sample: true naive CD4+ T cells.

The DNA reads TGTGCCAGCAGTCCCGCCCATCCCGGCGGTGGCTACACCTTC. Its protein product is CASSPAHPGGGYTF. The V and J genes are TRBV7-9 and TRBJ1-2, with the D segment identity uncertain. In the germline V gene (reference sequence), CDR1 corresponds to SEHNR and CDR2 to FQNEAQ. Its CDR3 holds 14 amino acids, cysteine through phenylalanine. CDR3 DNA is the only sequence kept; it has 42 bases, read in frame from the first base. Between the V and J ends, shortened by 6 bases and 7 bases respectively, the junction contains 18 bases.